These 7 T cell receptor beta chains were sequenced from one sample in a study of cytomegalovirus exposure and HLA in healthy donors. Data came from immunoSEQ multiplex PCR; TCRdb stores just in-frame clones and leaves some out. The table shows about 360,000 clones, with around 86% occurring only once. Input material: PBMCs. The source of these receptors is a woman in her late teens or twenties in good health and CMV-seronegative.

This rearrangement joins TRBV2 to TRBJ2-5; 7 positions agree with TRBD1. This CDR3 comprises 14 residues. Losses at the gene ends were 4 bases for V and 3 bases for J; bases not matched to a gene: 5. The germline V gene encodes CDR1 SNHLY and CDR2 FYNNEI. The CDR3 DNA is TGTGCCAGCAGTGCCCAGACAGGGAAAGAGACCCAGTACTTC. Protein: CASSAQTGKETQYF.

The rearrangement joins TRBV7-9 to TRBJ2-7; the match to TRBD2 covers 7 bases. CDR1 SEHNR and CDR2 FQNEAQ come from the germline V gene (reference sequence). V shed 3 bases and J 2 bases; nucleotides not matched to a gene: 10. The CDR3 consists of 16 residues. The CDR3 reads CASSFSRGKGPYEQYF. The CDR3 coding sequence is TGTGCCAGCAGCTTCTCGCGGGGGAAAGGGCCCTACGAGCAGTACTTC.

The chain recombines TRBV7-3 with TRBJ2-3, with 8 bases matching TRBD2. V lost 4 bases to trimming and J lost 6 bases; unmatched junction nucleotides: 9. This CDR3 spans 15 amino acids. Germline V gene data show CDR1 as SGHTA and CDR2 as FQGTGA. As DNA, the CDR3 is TGTGCCAGCAGCTCTACTAGCGGCCTGGTGGATACGCAGTATTTT. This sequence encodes CASSSTSGLVDTQYF.

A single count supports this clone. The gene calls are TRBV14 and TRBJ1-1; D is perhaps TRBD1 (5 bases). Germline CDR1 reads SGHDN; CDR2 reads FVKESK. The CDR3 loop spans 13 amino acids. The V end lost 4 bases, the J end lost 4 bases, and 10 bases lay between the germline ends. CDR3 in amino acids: CASSLLRGTEAFF. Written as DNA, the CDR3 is TGTGCCAGCAGCCTACTTAGGGGCACTGAAGCTTTCTTT.

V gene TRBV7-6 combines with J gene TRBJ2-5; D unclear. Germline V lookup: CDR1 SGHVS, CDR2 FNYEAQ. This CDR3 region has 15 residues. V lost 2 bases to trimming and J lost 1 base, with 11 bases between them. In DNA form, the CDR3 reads TGTGCCAGCAGCTTATCGAAAGCAAGCCAAGAGACCCAGTACTTC. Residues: CASSLSKASQETQYF.

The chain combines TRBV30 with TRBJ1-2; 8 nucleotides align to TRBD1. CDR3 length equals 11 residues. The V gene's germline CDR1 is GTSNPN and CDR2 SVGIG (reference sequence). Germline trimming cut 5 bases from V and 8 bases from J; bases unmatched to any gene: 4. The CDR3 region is CAWGAGGGYTF. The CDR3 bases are TGTGCCTGGGGCGCAGGGGGCGGCTACACCTTC.

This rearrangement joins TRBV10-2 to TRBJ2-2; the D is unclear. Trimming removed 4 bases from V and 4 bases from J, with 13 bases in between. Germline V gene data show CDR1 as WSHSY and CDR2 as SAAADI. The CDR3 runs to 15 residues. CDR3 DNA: TGCGCCAGCAGTGTTGTGCGGATACCCACCGGGGAGCTGTTTTTT. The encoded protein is CASSVVRIPTGELFF.